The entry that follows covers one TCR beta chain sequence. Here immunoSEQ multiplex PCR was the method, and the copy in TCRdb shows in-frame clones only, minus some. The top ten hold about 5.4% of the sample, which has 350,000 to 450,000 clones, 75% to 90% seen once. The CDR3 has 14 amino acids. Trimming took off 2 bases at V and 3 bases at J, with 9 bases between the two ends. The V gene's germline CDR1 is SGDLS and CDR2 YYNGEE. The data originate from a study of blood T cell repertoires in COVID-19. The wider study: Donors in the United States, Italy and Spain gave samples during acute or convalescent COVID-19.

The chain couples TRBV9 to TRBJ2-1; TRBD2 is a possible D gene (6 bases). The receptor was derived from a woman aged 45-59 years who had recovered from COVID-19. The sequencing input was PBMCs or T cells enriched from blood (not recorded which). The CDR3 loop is CASSVGGLYNEQFF. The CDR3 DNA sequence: TGTGCCAGCAGCGTGGGGGGACTCTACAATGAGCAGTTCTTC.